These 25 T cell receptor beta chains share one sample of origin, sequenced in a study of CD8 T cells in ankylosing spondylitis. TCRdb reanalysed the 5' RACE reads using MiXCR and keeps one entry per CDR3 protein. In the table there are almost 250,000 distinct CDR3 sequences, around 32% of which are singletons. Sequencing was performed on blood, either unsorted or a sorted T cell fraction (not recorded which). The receptor source for this set is a male donor with ankylosing spondylitis or in good health (not recorded which).

The rearrangement uses TRBV20-1 and TRBJ2-7; 8 bases map to TRBD1. J lost 3 bases, V lost 4 bases, and 8 bases had no gene match. Germline V gene data show CDR1 as DFQATT and CDR2 as SNEGSKA (reference sequence). The CDR3 runs 14 residues. CDR3 sequence reads: CSATGQGIGYEQYF. The DNA of the CDR3 is TGCAGTGCTACAGGACAGGGTATAGGCTACGAGCAGTACTTC.

This clonotype was counted at least ten times. This chain uses TRBV20-1 with TRBJ1-4, with D hard to call. Deletions cut 3 bases from V and 8 bases from J, with 16 bases between. Germline assignment: CDR1 DFQATT and CDR2 SNEGSKA (reference sequence). The CDR3 length is 14 residues. CDR3 loop: CSASGGPAVEKLFF. DNA for the CDR3: TGCAGTGCTAGTGGCGGGCCAGCTGTCGAAAAACTGTTTTTT.

This clonotype showed up just a few times. The J gene is TRBJ2-3, the V gene TRBV7-6, with D unresolved. V lost 3 bases and J lost 6, with 10 bases in between. CDR1 is SGHVS and CDR2 is FNYEAQ in the germline V gene. The CDR3 has 13 amino acids. Here the CDR3 DNA reads TGTGCCAGCAGCTTGTTTCTTACCGATACGCAGTATTTT. Its protein product is CASSLFLTDTQYF.

This rearrangement joins TRBV5-6 to TRBJ2-6; D possibly matches TRBD1 or TRBD2 (5 bases each). Trimming took off 2 bases at V and 8 bases at J, with 11 bases between the two ends. Germline CDR1 and CDR2: SGHDT and YYEEEE. This CDR3 has 14 amino acids. CDR3 protein: CASSFRGVSNVLTF. The CDR3 nucleotides are TGTGCCAGCAGCTTTCGAGGGGTATCCAACGTCCTGACTTTC.

In its sample, this clonotype was seen a few times. The genes are TRBV20-1 and TRBJ2-1; 11 bases are shared with TRBD2. The V segment lost 2 bases and the J segment 8 bases; nucleotides outside the gene matches: 11. Germline V CDR1 and CDR2: DFQATT, SNEGSKA (reference sequence). The CDR3 loop spans 16 amino acids. CDR3 sequence: CSARPTSGGLLHEQFF. As DNA, the CDR3 is TGCAGTGCTAGACCCACTAGCGGGGGCTTATTACATGAGCAGTTCTTC.

This chain connects TRBV3-1 to TRBJ2-2; tentatively, D is TRBD1 (5 bases). The CDR3 spans 15 residues. CDR1 LGHDT and CDR2 YNNKEL come from the germline V gene (reference sequence). V lost 8 bases, J lost 4 bases, and 17 bases lay in between. This chain's CDR3 is CASWVQGHATGELFF. The DNA of the CDR3 is TGTGCCAGCTGGGTCCAGGGTCATGCCACCGGGGAGCTGTTTTTT. Using reference TRBV3-1 and TRBJ2-2 for the parts outside the CDR3, the full variable domain is DTAVSQTPKYLVTQMGNDKSIKCEQNLGHDTMYWYKQDSKKFLKIMFSYNNKELIINETVPNRFSPKSPDKAHLNLHINSLELGDSAVYFCASWVQGHATGELFFGEGSRLTVL.

This clonotype has more than one count but fewer than ten. The J gene is TRBJ2-1, the V gene TRBV27; maybe TRBD2 (7 bases). Germline V gene data show CDR1 as MNHEY and CDR2 as SMNVEV (reference sequence). Trimming took 6 bases from V and 2 from J, leaving 20 bases between them. This CDR3 has 17 residues. This chain's CDR3 is CASRGNWGGRTYNEQFF. CDR3 DNA sequence: TGTGCCAGCAGAGGTAATTGGGGGGGCCGAACCTACAATGAGCAGTTCTTC.

This clonotype has a handful of counts. This chain links TRBV10-3 with TRBJ2-7; either TRBD1 or TRBD2 may supply D (6 bases each). Trimming took off 7 bases at V and 6 bases at J, with 16 bases between the two ends. Per germline, CDR1 ENHRY and CDR2 SYGVKD. The CDR3 consists of 13 residues. The CDR3 DNA sequence: TGTGCCATCACCCCGACGGGGGCCAGCGAGCAGTACTTC. It codes for CAITPTGASEQYF.

This clonotype was found a few times. The chain combines TRBV20-1 with TRBJ1-2; D possibly corresponds to TRBD1 (5 bases). V shed 6 bases and J shed 4 bases, with 12 bases lying between them. Germline V lookup: CDR1 DFQATT, CDR2 SNEGSKA (reference sequence). The CDR3 runs to 12 residues. The CDR3 sequence: CSARLTGYGYTF. CDR3 DNA: TGCAGTGCGAGACTTACAGGCTATGGCTACACCTTC.

The gene calls are TRBV5-1 and TRBJ2-2; no clear D. V was pared by 2 bases and J by 6 bases, with 11 bases between. Germline CDR1 is SGHRS and CDR2 is YFSETQ. The CDR3 loop spans 14 amino acids. This CDR3 is CASSLKLHSGELFF. Written as DNA, the CDR3 is TGCGCCAGCAGCTTAAAACTACACTCCGGGGAGCTGTTTTTT.

The chain recombines TRBV28 with TRBJ2-5; TRBD2 is a possible D gene (6 bases). Germline V gene lookup returns CDR1 MDHEN and CDR2 SYDVKM. CDR3 length equals 17 residues. Trimming pared 6 bases from V and 2 bases from J, leaving 22 bases between. The CDR3 loop reads CASRNRRGMVLQETQYF. CDR3 nucleotide sequence: TGTGCCAGCAGAAACCGACGGGGGATGGTCCTTCAAGAGACCCAGTACTTC.

This clonotype occurred a few times. V usage is TRBV12-3 or TRBV12-4 and J usage is TRBJ2-1; 12 bases are shared with TRBD2. The CDR3 has 15 amino acids. Trimming removed 5 bases from V and 9 bases from J; junction bases left unmatched: 8. The CDR3 bases are TGTGCCAGCAGTCCACCTAGCGGGGGGGCCTCTGAGCAGTTCTTC. Its protein is CASSPPSGGASEQFF.

CDR3: CASSFDPLVTNEKLFF. DNA for the CDR3: TGTGCCAGCAGTTTTGACCCCCTGGTGACTAATGAAAAACTGTTTTTT. The chain has TRBV12-3 or TRBV12-4 and TRBJ1-4; D is ambiguous. The CDR3 contains 16 residues. The V and J ends lost 3 bases and 2 bases respectively, with 13 bases between them.

This clonotype has just a few counts. The chain carries TRBV13 and TRBJ2-5, with 10 bases that match TRBD2. The CDR3 spans 19 residues. Trimming took 2 bases from V and 2 from J; bases not matched to a gene: 14. Germline V CDR1 and CDR2: PRHDT, FYEKMQ (reference sequence). CDR3 amino acids: CASSLRLGLAGAIQETQYF. The DNA for the CDR3 is TGTGCCAGCAGCTTACGTCTGGGGCTAGCGGGGGCAATACAAGAGACCCAGTACTTC.

This clonotype was picked up a small number of times. The chain uses TRBV12-3 or TRBV12-4 and TRBJ2-3; D is perhaps TRBD1 (6 bases). Trimming stripped 0 bases from V and 6 bases from J, with 10 bases between. The CDR3 has 14 amino acids. Here the CDR3 DNA reads TGTGCCAGCAGTTTAGCGGGGGCGAGGGATACGCAGTATTTT. It specifies CASSLAGARDTQYF.

The table lists this clonotype with a few counts. The J gene is TRBJ1-2, the V gene TRBV29-1, with 11 bases identical to TRBD1. In germline, CDR1 is SQVTM, CDR2 ANQGSEA. The junction had 20 bases not matched to a gene; V was cut back by 6 bases and J by 2 bases. The CDR3 has 19 amino acids. CDR3 residues: CSVYTGTGTGGRRNYGYTF. The CDR3 region has the DNA TGCAGCGTCTATACAGGCACCGGGACAGGGGGAAGGAGGAACTATGGCTACACCTTC.

This chain links TRBV5-1 with TRBJ1-2, with D perhaps TRBD1 (5 bases). Germline CDR1 and CDR2: SGHRS and YFSETQ. Trimming cost V 2 bases and J 7 bases, with 21 bases left between them. CDR3 length equals 16 residues. The CDR3 region is CASSLGRARERGGYTF. The DNA of the CDR3 is TGCGCCAGCAGCTTAGGCCGAGCCCGCGAAAGGGGTGGCTACACCTTC.

The chain links TRBV27 to TRBJ2-7; D possibly uses TRBD1 or TRBD2 (5 bases each). The CDR3 length is 16 residues. CDR1 is MNHEY, CDR2 SMNVEV, per germline (reference sequence). The germline V and J ends were trimmed by 5 bases and 1 base, with 18 bases remaining between them. The CDR3 nucleotides read TGTGCCAGCAGTCCACTTATGGGGACGGATTCCTACGAGCAGTACTTC. Protein sequence: CASSPLMGTDSYEQYF.

This clonotype was counted many times. The rearrangement links TRBV10-2 to TRBJ2-5, with 9 positions matching TRBD1. V lost 7 bases and J lost 1; bases outside the gene matches: 4. The V gene's germline CDR1 is WSHSY and CDR2 SAAADI. The CDR3 sequence is 14 residues long. As DNA, the CDR3 is TGCGCCAGCATCTTGGGACAGGGCCAAGAGACCCAGTACTTC. Its protein product is CASILGQGQETQYF.

This chain uses TRBV20-1 with TRBJ2-1; D is unclear. The CDR3 loop spans 13 amino acids. V gave up 0 bases and J gave up 7 bases, with 10 bases separating them. Germline V CDR1 and CDR2: DFQATT, SNEGSKA (reference sequence). The CDR3 sequence: CSARDIGRNEQFF. The CDR3 region has the DNA TGCAGTGCTAGAGACATTGGTAGAAATGAGCAGTTCTTC.

The genes are TRBV7-9 and TRBJ2-7, with D maybe TRBD2 (5 bases). This CDR3 has 16 amino acids. In germline, CDR1 is SEHNR, CDR2 FQNEAQ (reference sequence). V lost 0 bases to trimming and J lost 3 bases, with 15 bases between them. CDR3 sequence reads: CASSLALGERSYEQYF. The CDR3 DNA follows: TGTGCCAGCAGCTTAGCGCTCGGGGAAAGAAGCTACGAGCAGTACTTC.

The genes are TRBV3-1 and TRBJ2-7; TRBD1 matches at 7 bases. Trimming cost V 1 base and J 0 bases; bases outside gene matches: 3. This CDR3 is 15 amino acids long. Germline V CDR1 and CDR2: LGHDT, YNNKEL (reference sequence). The CDR3 loop reads CASSQADRSSYEQYF. Written as DNA, the CDR3 is TGTGCCAGCAGCCAAGCGGACAGGAGCTCCTACGAGCAGTACTTC.

There are many counts of this clonotype. J is TRBJ2-5 and V is TRBV29-1, with TRBD1 matching 10 bases. The CDR3 runs 14 residues. Germline CDR1 SQVTM, CDR2 ANQGSEA. V was clipped by 5 bases and J by 5 bases; unmatched bases: 8. CDR3 sequence (DNA): TGCAGCGTTAACGGTGACAGGGGGCGGGAGACCCAGTACTTC. It translates to CSVNGDRGRETQYF.

This clonotype has at least ten counts. The J gene is TRBJ2-2, the V gene TRBV7-8; D is unclear. This CDR3 has 13 amino acids. Trimming shortened V by 5 bases and J by 2 bases, and 6 bases separated the two germline ends. Germline CDR1 is SGHVS and CDR2 is FQNEAQ. Here the CDR3 reads CASSLGNTGELFF. The DNA for the CDR3 is TGTGCCAGCAGCCTAGGCAACACCGGGGAGCTGTTTTTT.

The sample holds many counts of this clonotype. The genes are TRBV20-1 and TRBJ2-3, with 11 bases aligning to TRBD1. The germline V gene has CDR1 DFQATT and CDR2 SNEGSKA (reference sequence). CDR3 length equals 15 residues. V shed 4 bases and J 4 bases; nucleotides not matched to a gene: 7. The chain's CDR3 is CSATRGTGGADTQYF. CDR3 nucleotide sequence: TGCAGTGCTACGCGGGGGACAGGGGGGGCAGATACGCAGTATTTT.